This is a list of T cell receptor beta chains from one sample in a study of Graves' ophthalmopathy and Graves' hyperthyroidism. TCRdb independently ran MiXCR on the multiplex PCR reads; one entry per CDR3 protein. The profile covers over a million distinct CDR3 sequences, with about 35% appearing a single time and approximately 10% taken by the ten largest. The specimen was peripheral blood or thyroid tissue (not recorded which). These receptors all stem from an adult man with Graves' hyperthyroidism. The CDR3 runs from the conserved cysteine through the conserved F or W. Fields, in order: clone size, D gene, V gene, J gene, CDR3 protein, CDR3 DNA. D genes are given only for firm matches. Size is stated for part of the rows, as once, few or many counts, or as a class when the clone is expanded.

>-|TRBD1|TRBV5-1|TRBJ2-2
CASSLQGQKSGELFF
TGCGCCAGCAGCTTGCAGGGACAGAAATCCGGGGAGCTGTTTTTT
>few|TRBD1|TRBV27|TRBJ2-7
CASSLGTGLADEQYF
TGTGCCAGCAGTTTAGGGACAGGGCTTGCGGACGAGCAGTACTTC
>-|TRBD1|TRBV7-2|TRBJ1-2
CASSSSGQGADGYTF
TGTGCCAGCAGCTCGTCGGGACAGGGGGCGGATGGCTACACCTTC
>-|TRBD2|TRBV2|TRBJ2-2
CASSLGTSGSSGELFF
TGTGCCAGCAGTTTGGGGACTAGCGGGAGCTCCGGGGAGCTGTTTTTT
>few|TRBD2|TRBV19|TRBJ2-7
CASSMGTGLAGLYEQYF
TGTGCCAGTAGTATGGGGACCGGACTAGCGGGACTCTACGAGCAGTACTTC
>-|TRBD1|TRBV12-3/TRBV12-4|TRBJ1-4
CASTIFGTGDEKLFF
TGTGCCAGCACCATTTTCGGGACAGGGGACGAAAAACTGTTTTTT
>many|TRBD1|TRBV7-9|TRBJ2-5
CASSFQWDSQETQYF
TGTGCCAGCAGCTTTCAATGGGACAGCCAAGAGACCCAGTACTTC
>few|TRBD1|TRBV4-3|TRBJ1-2
CASSQAGGQSYGYTF
TGCGCCAGCAGCCAAGCGGGGGGACAGTCCTATGGCTACACCTTC
>-|TRBD1|TRBV19|TRBJ2-6
CASNQKTGENTEAF
TGTGCCAGTAACCAGAAGACAGGGGAGAACACTGAAGCTTTC
>many|-|TRBV7-8|TRBJ2-5
CASSLRRSQETQYF
TGTGCCAGCAGCTTAAGGCGGTCACAAGAGACCCAGTACTTC
>-|TRBD1|TRBV19|TRBJ2-6
CASSIRDRSGANALTF
TGTGCCAGTAGTATCCGGGACAGGTCTGGGGCCAACGCCCTGACTTTC
>-|-|TRBV7-9|TRBJ2-7
CASSSGWAYEQYF
TGTGCCAGCAGCTCAGGGTGGGCCTACGAGCAGTACTTC
>-|-|TRBV24-1|TRBJ2-3
CATSDVGADTQYF
TGTGCCACCAGTGACGTGGGAGCAGATACGCAGTATTTT
>many|-|TRBV2|TRBJ1-2
CAGRLSANYGYTF
TGTGCCGGACGCCTTTCAGCTAACTATGGCTACACCTTC
>-|-|TRBV5-6|TRBJ2-7
CASSPGYHEQYF
TGTGCCAGCAGCCCAGGGTACCACGAGCAGTACTTC
>-|-|TRBV25-1|TRBJ2-7
CASSLGVQGEQYF
TGTGCCAGCAGCTTAGGAGTCCAGGGTGAGCAGTACTTC
>many|-|TRBV5-1|TRBJ1-1
CASSQDVNTEAFF
TGCGCCAGCAGCCAAGACGTGAACACTGAAGCTTTCTTT
>many|-|TRBV2|TRBJ1-2
CASRAYGYTF
TGTGCCAGCAGGGCCTATGGCTACACCTTC
>-|-|TRBV30|TRBJ2-7
CAWSPRQDYEQYF
TGTGCCTGGAGTCCTAGACAAGACTACGAGCAGTACTTC
>many|-|TRBV11-2|TRBJ1-2
CASSLWRAGGYTF
TGTGCCAGCAGCTTATGGAGGGCGGGGGGCTACACCTTC
>many|TRBD1|TRBV20-1|TRBJ1-2
CSARSYRGQGGYTF
TGCAGTGCTAGATCTTACAGGGGGCAGGGTGGCTACACCTTC
>-|TRBD1|TRBV7-9|TRBJ1-2
CASSLEGGDSRVGYGYTF
TGTGCCAGCAGCTTAGAAGGTGGGGACAGCCGAGTTGGCTATGGCTACACCTTC
>-|-|TRBV9|TRBJ2-5
CASSAGGMGETQYF
TGTGCCAGCAGCGCCGGGGGAATGGGCGAGACCCAGTACTTC